This T cell receptor (beta chain) is drawn from a study of blood T cell repertoires in COVID-19. The overall study: Samples of COVID-19 (acute and convalescent) were obtained from the United States, Italy and Spain. T cells, B-cell-depleted T cells, or PBMCs supplied cDNA or gDNA.

In the original analysis: Nucleated cell number was recorded as an estimate derived from reference gene primer amplification. Clones were sequenced by immunoSEQ multiplex PCR, and TCRdb holds only the in-frame ones, with some missing. The V and J calls and the clone size are those of that table, but D and trimming were determined from the DNA. Seen here are 150,000 to 200,000 clones, around nine tenths observed once, and the top ten hold 0.53%. This CDR3 has 16 residues. V dropped 4 bases and J dropped 4 bases, with 17 bases sitting between them. Germline assignment: CDR1 SGHTA and CDR2 FQGTGA. The origin of this receptor is a man aged 50 or older with acute or convalescent COVID-19. V gene TRBV7-3 combines with J gene TRBJ2-1, with D perhaps matching TRBD1 (6 bases). Sequencing was carried out using peripheral blood. This chain's CDR3 is CASSSQTRTEYNEQFF. Written as DNA, the CDR3 is TGTGCCAGCAGCTCCCAAACCCGGACAGAATACAATGAGCAGTTCTTC.